The rows below give T cell receptor beta chains drawn from one sample of a study of blood T cell repertoires in COVID-19. The data were produced by immunoSEQ multiplex PCR, yet TCRdb's version contains in-frame clones alone and is incomplete. The profile covers about 480,000 clones, with roughly 90% appearing a single time and 1.5% to 2% taken by the ten largest. The sequencing sample was made of PBMCs or T cells enriched from blood (not recorded which). These receptors were obtained from a woman aged 40-49 years who had recovered from COVID-19. The CDR3 runs from the conserved cysteine through the conserved F or W. Fields, in order: D gene, V gene, CDR3 length, J gene, clone size, CDR3 DNA, CDR3 protein. A D gene is named only where the DNA matches it firmly. Not every row has a clone size; where given, it reads once, few, many or a size class.

D gene: TRBD1
V gene: TRBV7-8
CDR3 length: 14
J gene: TRBJ1-1
clone size: NA
CDR3 DNA: TGTGCCAGCAGCTTACAGGGGGCGCAGGCTGAAGCTTTCTTT
CDR3 protein: CASSLQGAQAEAFF

D gene: NA
V gene: TRBV4-3
CDR3 length: 18
J gene: TRBJ1-2
clone size: NA
CDR3 DNA: TGCGCCAGCAGCCAAGATCTGTCCCCGGGCAGGGCGTTCTATGGCTACACCTTC
CDR3 protein: CASSQDLSPGRAFYGYTF

D gene: TRBD1
V gene: TRBV4-3
CDR3 length: 17
J gene: TRBJ2-2
clone size: NA
CDR3 DNA: TGCGCCAGCAGCCAAGGTGTTAGGGGGCGGAACACCGGGGAGCTGTTTTTT
CDR3 protein: CASSQGVRGRNTGELFF

D gene: TRBD1
V gene: TRBV11-2
CDR3 length: 19
J gene: TRBJ2-2
clone size: NA
CDR3 DNA: TGTGCCAGCAGCTTGATCCGCTCAAGGACAGGGGAGAACACCGGGGAGCTGTTTTTT
CDR3 protein: CASSLIRSRTGENTGELFF

D gene: NA
V gene: TRBV7-2
CDR3 length: 14
J gene: TRBJ1-2
clone size: NA
CDR3 DNA: TGTGCCAGCAGCTTAGTAGGACAGTACTATGGCTACACCTTC
CDR3 protein: CASSLVGQYYGYTF

D gene: NA
V gene: TRBV14
CDR3 length: 14
J gene: TRBJ1-6
clone size: NA
CDR3 DNA: TGTGCCAGCAGCCAAGATGGTCGGAATTCACCCCTCCACTTT
CDR3 protein: CASSQDGRNSPLHF

D gene: TRBD1
V gene: TRBV7-2
CDR3 length: 15
J gene: TRBJ1-3
clone size: NA
CDR3 DNA: TGTGCCAGCAGCTTAGGGGCGGGACAGGGAAACACCATATATTTT
CDR3 protein: CASSLGAGQGNTIYF

D gene: TRBD2
V gene: TRBV19
CDR3 length: 17
J gene: TRBJ2-1
clone size: NA
CDR3 DNA: TGTGCCAGTAGTCTCCGGACTAGCGGACTGCTTTATGATGAGCAGTTCTTC
CDR3 protein: CASSLRTSGLLYDEQFF

D gene: TRBD1
V gene: TRBV2
CDR3 length: 13
J gene: TRBJ1-4
clone size: NA
CDR3 DNA: TGTGCCAGCAGTGACGACAGGGTGGTCGGACTGTTTTTT
CDR3 protein: CASSDDRVVGLFF

D gene: NA
V gene: TRBV10-3
CDR3 length: 14
J gene: TRBJ2-5
clone size: once
CDR3 DNA: TGTGCCATCAGTGAGTCCTTCAGCCAAGAGACCCAGTACTTC
CDR3 protein: CAISESFSQETQYF

D gene: NA
V gene: TRBV9
CDR3 length: 13
J gene: TRBJ1-2
clone size: NA
CDR3 DNA: TGTGCCAGCAGCCCCCTCGTAATGTATGGCTACACCTTC
CDR3 protein: CASSPLVMYGYTF

D gene: TRBD2
V gene: TRBV24-1
CDR3 length: 16
J gene: TRBJ2-3
clone size: once
CDR3 DNA: TGTGCCACCAGTGATGCTACTAGCGGGATCATAGATACGCAGTATTTT
CDR3 protein: CATSDATSGIIDTQYF